A selection of T cell receptor beta chains follows, all from one sample in a study of shared clonotypes between healthy human individuals. Data came from immunoSEQ multiplex PCR; TCRdb stores just in-frame clones and leaves some out. The sample consists of approximately 1.5 million clones, around 98% of them appearing once. The sequenced sample was naive CD4+ T cells sorted from blood. The source of these receptors is a man aged 25-40 years in good health. Each CDR3 is given with its conserved first and last residue. The D gene is left open where the match is weak. Expanded clones are given a class, and other clones once, few, many or no size at all.

V gene	J gene	D gene	clone size	CDR3 protein	CDR3 DNA
TRBV30	TRBJ2-2	.	.	CAWSVYTGELFF	TGTGCCTGGAGTGTATATACCGGGGAGCTGTTTTTT
TRBV2	TRBJ1-5	TRBD1	.	CASSNRGLRQPQHF	TGTGCCAGCAGTAACAGGGGGCTACGCCAGCCCCAGCATTTT
TRBV2	TRBJ2-6	.	.	CASSESLRLLSGANVLTF	TGTGCCAGCAGTGAAAGCCTCCGGCTCCTGTCTGGGGCCAACGTCCTGACTTTC
TRBV9	TRBJ2-1	TRBD2	.	CASSVSSGNNEQFF	TGTGCCAGCAGCGTGTCTAGCGGAAACAATGAGCAGTTCTTC
TRBV7-9	TRBJ2-2	.	.	CASSTVAGSTGELFF	TGTGCCAGCAGTACGGTGGCAGGGAGCACCGGGGAGCTGTTTTTT
TRBV28	TRBJ2-1	.	once	CASSLGLKGNEQFF	TGTGCCAGCAGTTTGGGCCTAAAAGGGAATGAGCAGTTCTTC
TRBV27	TRBJ2-7	.	.	CASRMRGISFEQYF	TGTGCCAGCAGGATGCGTGGAATCTCTTTCGAGCAGTACTTC
TRBV5-5	TRBJ2-3	TRBD2	.	CASSLRLAGAASRDTQYF	TGTGCCAGCAGCTTGAGGCTAGCGGGAGCGGCTTCCAGGGATACGCAGTATTTT
TRBV11-1	TRBJ1-1	.	.	CASSLQGTEAFF	TGTGCCAGCAGCCTCCAGGGCACTGAAGCTTTCTTT
TRBV27	TRBJ2-1	TRBD2	.	CASSLAVLAGIYNEQFF	TGTGCCAGCAGTTTAGCGGTTCTAGCGGGAATATACAATGAGCAGTTCTTC
TRBV7-7	TRBJ2-1	TRBD1	.	CASSFGTGASYNEQFF	TGTGCTAGCAGCTTCGGGACAGGGGCGAGTTACAATGAGCAGTTCTTC
TRBV19	TRBJ1-2	.	.	CASRGLVRANYGYTF	TGTGCCAGTAGGGGCCTAGTGAGGGCCAACTATGGCTACACCTTC
TRBV28	TRBJ2-5	.	.	CASSSLETQYF	TGTGCCAGCAGTTCTTTGGAGACCCAGTACTTC
TRBV5-1	TRBJ1-2	.	.	CASSLGGFYGYTF	TGCGCCAGCAGCTTAGGGGGGTTCTATGGCTACACCTTC
TRBV11-3	TRBJ2-7	TRBD2	.	CASSHIAGETYF	TGTGCCAGCAGCCATATAGCGGGGGAAACGTACTTC
TRBV5-6	TRBJ2-7	TRBD2	.	CASSLLAGESYEQYF	TGTGCCAGCAGCTTGCTAGCGGGCGAGTCCTACGAGCAGTACTTC
TRBV5-1	TRBJ2-5	TRBD1	.	CASSPGQKETQYF	TGCGCCAGCAGCCCGGGACAGAAAGAGACCCAGTACTTC
TRBV7-9	TRBJ2-7	.	once	CASSRQLTSYEQYF	TGTGCCAGCAGCCGACAGTTAACCTCCTACGAGCAGTACTTC
TRBV7-3	TRBJ1-5	.	.	CASSLGAGQPQHF	TGTGCCAGCAGCTTGGGGGCAGGTCAGCCCCAGCATTTT
TRBV5-1	TRBJ1-5	.	.	CASSLGGRFDNQPQHF	TGCGCCAGCAGCTTGGGTGGACGGTTTGACAATCAGCCCCAGCATTTT
TRBV7-9	TRBJ2-2	.	.	CASSKYRDPGELFF	TGTGCCAGCAGCAAATACAGGGACCCCGGGGAGCTGTTTTTT
TRBV5-1	TRBJ1-1	.	.	CASSGGLRNTEAFF	TGCGCCAGCAGCGGGGGACTTCGGAACACTGAAGCTTTCTTT
TRBV5-1	TRBJ1-4	TRBD1	.	CASSHGTGDEKLFF	TGCGCCAGCAGTCACGGGACAGGGGACGAAAAACTGTTTTTT
TRBV5-4	TRBJ2-4	.	.	CASSLAGIGVAKNIQYF	TGTGCCAGCAGCTTGGCTGGTATAGGGGTAGCCAAAAACATTCAGTACTTC
TRBV28	TRBJ1-2	TRBD1	.	CASTGDHYGYTF	TGTGCGAGTACAGGGGACCACTATGGCTACACCTTC
TRBV4-3	TRBJ2-3	TRBD2	.	CASSQDLGLAGSDTQYF	TGCGCCAGCAGCCAAGATCTAGGACTAGCGGGGTCAGATACGCAGTATTTT
TRBV27	TRBJ2-1	.	once	CASSFVGVNNEQFF	TGTGCCAGCAGTTTCGTTGGGGTCAACAATGAGCAGTTCTTC
TRBV18	TRBJ2-7	TRBD1	.	CASSHFDRAYEQYF	TGTGCCAGCTCACACTTCGACAGGGCGTACGAGCAGTACTTC
TRBV30	TRBJ2-1	.	once	CAWTDPSGARSPYNEQFF	TGTGCCTGGACGGACCCGTCTGGTGCGCGGAGTCCTTACAATGAGCAGTTCTTC
TRBV25-1	TRBJ2-1	TRBD2	.	CASSEPGTSGHEQFF	TGTGCCAGCAGTGAACCCGGGACTAGCGGACATGAGCAGTTCTTC
TRBV6-1	TRBJ2-3	TRBD2	.	CASSTLAGGPDTQYF	TGTGCCAGCAGCACACTAGCGGGAGGGCCTGATACGCAGTATTTT
TRBV19	TRBJ1-5	.	.	CASSFILQPQHF	TGTGCCAGTAGCTTTATTCTTCAGCCCCAGCATTTT
TRBV4-1	TRBJ2-5	.	.	CASSQERTKPDGRETQYF	TGCGCCAGCAGCCAAGAACGAACCAAGCCGGATGGGCGAGAGACCCAGTACTTC
TRBV11-2	TRBJ2-7	.	.	CASSLMRVSSYEQYF	TGTGCCAGCAGCTTAATGAGGGTGAGCTCCTACGAGCAGTACTTC
TRBV10-3	TRBJ2-1	.	.	CATSAGRSYNEQFF	TGTGCCACCTCAGCCGGACGATCCTACAATGAGCAGTTCTTC
TRBV28	TRBJ2-2	.	.	CASRGPGTGELFF	TGTGCCAGCAGGGGGCCCGGCACCGGGGAGCTGTTTTTT
TRBV11-1	TRBJ1-1	.	.	CASSLRPNMNTEAFF	TGTGCCAGCAGCCTTCGACCCAACATGAACACTGAAGCTTTCTTT
TRBV7-8	TRBJ2-7	.	.	CASSFPRTQGRSPYEQYF	TGTGCCAGCAGCTTCCCACGAACTCAGGGTAGATCCCCCTACGAGCAGTACTTC
TRBV7-7	TRBJ1-6	.	.	CASSLGTRTCRLKSSPLHF	TGTGCTAGCAGCTTAGGCACCCGAACATGTAGACTAAAGAGTTCACCCCTCCACTTT
TRBV10-3	TRBJ1-5	.	.	CAISETGNSNQPQHF	TGTGCCATCAGTGAGACAGGTAATAGCAATCAGCCCCAGCATTTT
TRBV14	TRBJ2-5	.	.	CASSQGAHEETQYF	TGTGCCAGCAGCCAGGGGGCCCATGAAGAGACCCAGTACTTC
TRBV11-2	TRBJ2-7	.	.	CASSLGFNEQYF	TGTGCCAGCAGCTTAGGCTTCAACGAGCAGTACTTC
TRBV18	TRBJ2-2	.	once	CASSPFTDTGELFF	TGTGCCAGCTCACCATTTACGGACACCGGGGAGCTGTTTTTT
TRBV18	TRBJ1-5	TRBD1	.	CASSPLPTGSQPQHF	TGTGCCAGCTCACCACTTCCGACAGGGAGTCAGCCCCAGCATTTT
TRBV4-3	TRBJ2-3	.	.	CASSQDRLSRTQYF	TGCGCCAGCAGCCAAGATCGATTGAGTCGAACGCAGTATTTT
TRBV6-5	TRBJ1-4	TRBD1	.	CASSYNQGAREKLFF	TGTGCCAGCAGTTATAATCAGGGGGCAAGGGAAAAACTGTTTTTT
TRBV7-9	TRBJ2-7	.	.	CASSPLYSYYEQYF	TGTGCCAGCAGCCCTCTCTACAGCTACTACGAGCAGTACTTC